The 21 T cell receptor beta chains below all came from one sample that was sequenced in a study of shared clonotypes between healthy human individuals. Profiled with immunoSEQ multiplex PCR; TCRdb holds only in-frame clones, not every one. The sample has 520,000 or so clones, 75% to 85% seen once. Sequenced input: PBMCs. The receptor source for this set is a woman aged 40 to 55 in good health. Some clones in this sample may be carry-over from other donors' samples.

The V gene is TRBV5-6, the J gene TRBJ2-7, with TRBD2 identical over 7 bases. Trimming cost V 0 bases and J 4 bases; bases outside gene matches: 10. The CDR3 is 16 amino acids. Germline CDR1 SGHDT, CDR2 YYEEEE. This CDR3 is CASSLEVLAASYEQYF. The DNA of the CDR3 is TGTGCCAGCAGCTTGGAGGTGCTAGCGGCTTCATACGAGCAGTACTTC.

This chain connects TRBV28 to TRBJ2-5; D is undetermined. This CDR3 region has 14 residues. Germline V lookup: CDR1 MDHEN, CDR2 SYDVKM. Trimming stripped 6 bases from V and 2 bases from J, with 13 bases between. CDR3 protein: CASSPLWGQETQYF. CDR3 DNA: TGTGCCAGCAGCCCCTTGTGGGGACAAGAGACCCAGTACTTC. The full variable domain, rest sourced from reference TRBV28 and TRBJ2-5, is DVKVTQSSRYLVKRTGEKVFLECVQDMDHENMFWYRQDPGLGLRLIYFSYDVKMKEKGDIPEGYSVSREKKERFSLILESASTNQTSMYLCASSPLWGQETQYFGPGTRLLVL.

CDR3 DNA: TGCGCCAGCAGCTTCGAGGGCGGGAGGTTGGCGGATACGCAGTATTTT. Protein: CASSFEGGRLADTQYF. The chain couples TRBV5-1 to TRBJ2-3; 8 bases are a match to TRBD2. Germline V CDR1 and CDR2: SGHRS, YFSETQ. The CDR3 sequence is 16 residues long. The ends lost 2 bases at V and 6 bases at J; junction bases unmatched: 11.

The chain uses TRBV4-1 and TRBJ1-2, with no clear D. The CDR3 has 14 residues. The germline gives CDR1 MGHRA, CDR2 YSYEKL. The V gene lost 1 base and the J gene lost 2 bases, with 8 bases spanning the gap. CDR3 amino acids: CASSQAPSNYGYTF. The CDR3 DNA follows: TGCGCCAGCAGCCAAGCGCCGTCCAACTATGGCTACACCTTC.

V gene TRBV7-3 combines with J gene TRBJ2-1, with D hard to call. Trimming stripped 1 base from V and 0 bases from J, with 7 bases between. In germline, CDR1 is SGHTA, CDR2 FQGTGA. The CDR3 covers 15 residues. DNA of the CDR3: TGTGCCAGCAGCTTAATGAGAATCTCCTACAATGAGCAGTTCTTC. It encodes CASSLMRISYNEQFF.

The rearrangement uses TRBV7-2 and TRBJ2-1, with 7 bases identical to TRBD2. The CDR3 has 16 amino acids. J was trimmed by 8 bases and V by 5 bases; bases with no gene match: 15. Germline V lookup: CDR1 SGHTA, CDR2 FQGNSA. The DNA of the CDR3 is TGTGCCAGCAGCCCCAACGGCGGTCGGGAGGTGGATGAGCAGTTCTTC. This sequence encodes CASSPNGGREVDEQFF.

The V call is TRBV4-2, the J call TRBJ2-1; TRBD1 agrees at 7 bases. V dropped 4 bases and J dropped 9; count of bases not matched to a gene: 6. The CDR3 extends over 13 amino acids. Germline CDR1 and CDR2: LGHNA and YNFKEQ. The CDR3 DNA reads as TGTGCCAGCAGCCTCCAACAGGGGTCTGAGCAGTTCTTC. It yields the protein CASSLQQGSEQFF.

The rearrangement links TRBV5-1 to TRBJ2-3; D unclear. V was shortened by 4 bases and J by 2 bases, with 8 bases between the two germline ends. CDR1 is SGHRS and CDR2 is YFSETQ in the germline V gene. The CDR3 loop spans 13 amino acids. The CDR3 nucleotides are TGCGCCAGCAGCCCGATAGTCACAGATACGCAGTATTTT. It codes for CASSPIVTDTQYF. Full variable domain (outside the CDR3, taken from reference TRBV5-1 and TRBJ2-3): KAGVTQTPRYLIKTRGQQVTLSCSPISGHRSVSWYQQTPGQGLQFLFEYFSETQRNKGNFPGRFSGRQFSNSRSEMNVSTLELGDSALYLCASSPIVTDTQYFGPGTRLTVL.

The chain carries TRBV11-3 and TRBJ2-1; D unresolved. Trimming cost V 0 bases and J 3 bases, with 24 bases left between them. Germline V gene lookup returns CDR1 SGHNT and CDR2 YENEEA. This CDR3 contains 20 residues. CDR3 DNA: TGTGCCAGCAGCTTAGATTACACGGCCGTCGTTAACCAGTGCTACAATGAGCAGTTCTTC. It translates to CASSLDYTAVVNQCYNEQFF.

A remark on this clone: A single base separates this from a much larger clone, so it may be a read error. Other DNA sequences in the sample encode the same CDR3. The rearrangement uses TRBV5-1 and TRBJ2-5, with 8 bases identical to TRBD1. V dropped 0 bases and J dropped 1; count of bases not matched to a gene: 5. This CDR3 has 16 amino acids. CDR1 is SGHRS and CDR2 is YFSETQ in the germline V gene. The CDR3 nucleotides read TGCGCCAGCAGCTTGGGGGGACAGGCGACCCAAGAGACCCAGTACTTC. Translation gives CASSLGGQATQETQYF.

This clone was seen once. V usage is TRBV7-9 and J usage is TRBJ1-4; D might be TRBD1 (5 bases). V lost 5 bases, J lost 7 bases, and 20 bases lay in between. The CDR3 is made up of 16 amino acids. Germline V gene data show CDR1 as SEHNR and CDR2 as FQNEAQ (reference sequence). The CDR3 sequence: CASSPETAWAGEKLFF. In DNA form, the CDR3 reads TGTGCCAGCAGCCCAGAGACAGCGTGGGCTGGTGAAAAACTGTTTTTT.

This chain uses TRBV7-2 with TRBJ1-1; D perhaps matches TRBD1 (5 bases). The CDR3 is made up of 15 amino acids. Germline V gives CDR1 SGHTA, CDR2 FQGNSA. Trimming shortened V by 2 bases and J by 3 bases, and 13 bases separated the two germline ends. CDR3 sequence: CASSLTGAPDTEAFF. CDR3 in DNA: TGTGCCAGCAGCTTAACCGGGGCTCCGGACACTGAAGCTTTCTTT.

V usage is TRBV28 and J usage is TRBJ2-2; no clear D. The CDR3 totals 13 residues. CDR1 is MDHEN and CDR2 is SYDVKM in the germline V gene. Trimming removed 7 bases at V and 5 bases at J, with 11 bases between. The CDR3 spells CASTDIGTGELFF. CDR3 bases: TGTGCCAGCACCGACATAGGAACCGGGGAGCTGTTTTTT.

V usage is TRBV2 and J usage is TRBJ2-2; no firm D call. This CDR3 contains 16 residues. Germline CDR1 reads SNHLY; CDR2 reads FYNNEI. V shed 3 bases and J shed 1 base, with 12 bases lying between them. CDR3 loop: CASSDRAARNTGELFF. The CDR3 nucleotides are TGTGCCAGCAGTGATAGGGCGGCAAGGAACACCGGGGAGCTGTTTTTT.

The chain joins TRBV15 to TRBJ1-1; D perhaps matches TRBD1 (6 bases). This CDR3 has 17 amino acids. CDR1 and CDR2 (germline): LNHNV, YYDKDF (reference sequence). V lost 1 base to trimming and J lost 2 bases, with 17 bases between them. CDR3 DNA: TGTGCCACCAGCAGAGTCCGGGGGCTTAGTTATAACACTGAAGCTTTCTTT. Amino acids: CATSRVRGLSYNTEAFF.

V usage is TRBV7-7 and J usage is TRBJ2-1; 11 nucleotides agree with TRBD2. Germline V gives CDR1 SSHAT, CDR2 FNYEAQ (reference sequence). CDR3 length: 15 residues. V lost 3 bases to trimming and J lost 8 bases; unmatched junction nucleotides: 6. CDR3 nucleotide sequence: TGTGCCAGCAGCTTTCGACTAGCGGGACTCGATGAGCAGTTCTTC. Translating gives CASSFRLAGLDEQFF.

The chain is built from TRBV27 and TRBJ2-5; D not resolved. This CDR3 comprises 13 residues. The ends were cut back, 10 bases at V and 5 bases at J, with 17 bases in the middle. Germline CDR1 MNHEY, CDR2 SMNVEV (reference sequence). The CDR3 sequence: CATAAPSRETQYF. The CDR3 DNA reads TGTGCCACCGCGGCCCCGTCAAGGGAGACCCAGTACTTC.

The chain uses TRBV4-3 and TRBJ2-1; D ambiguous. Germline CDR1 reads LGHNA; CDR2 reads YSLEER. V dropped 1 base and J dropped 10 bases, with 11 bases sitting between them. The CDR3 loop spans 13 amino acids. The CDR3 here is CASSQVVPGEQFF. The CDR3 DNA reads as TGCGCCAGCAGCCAAGTGGTGCCTGGAGAGCAGTTCTTC.

The gene calls are TRBV2 and TRBJ2-2; maybe TRBD2 (7 bases). Germline V gene lookup returns CDR1 SNHLY and CDR2 FYNNEI. The CDR3 is made up of 17 amino acids. Trimming removed 2 bases at V and 2 bases at J, with 15 bases between. The CDR3 sequence is CASSERGLAANTGELFF. CDR3 bases: TGTGCCAGCAGTGAACGGGGGCTAGCGGCAAACACCGGGGAGCTGTTTTTT.

J is TRBJ2-2 and V is TRBV19, with 9 bases matching TRBD1. The length of the CDR3 is 15 residues. Germline V gene sequence: CDR1 LNHDA, CDR2 SQIVND (reference sequence). V shed 7 bases and J 3 bases; nucleotides not matched to a gene: 6. The CDR3 loop is CASTGTGYDTGELFF. The CDR3 DNA follows: TGTGCCAGTACCGGGACAGGGTACGACACCGGGGAGCTGTTTTTT. Drawing the rest from reference TRBV19 and TRBJ2-2, the complete variable domain is DGGITQSPKYLFRKEGQNVTLSCEQNLNHDAMYWYRQDPGQGLRLIYYSQIVNDFQKGDIAEGYSVSREKKESFPLTVTSAQKNPTAFYLCASTGTGYDTGELFFGEGSRLTVL.

Notes on this clone: Within the sample, other DNA sequences also encode this same CDR3. V usage is TRBV11-2 and J usage is TRBJ1-5; D call uncertain. V lost 0 bases and J 2 bases, leaving 8 bases between the germline ends. This CDR3 contains 15 residues. The germline CDR1 and CDR2 sequences are SGHAT and FQNNGV. Here the CDR3 reads CASSLDLAGNQPQHF. The CDR3 DNA is TGTGCCAGCAGCTTAGATCTGGCAGGCAATCAGCCCCAGCATTTT.